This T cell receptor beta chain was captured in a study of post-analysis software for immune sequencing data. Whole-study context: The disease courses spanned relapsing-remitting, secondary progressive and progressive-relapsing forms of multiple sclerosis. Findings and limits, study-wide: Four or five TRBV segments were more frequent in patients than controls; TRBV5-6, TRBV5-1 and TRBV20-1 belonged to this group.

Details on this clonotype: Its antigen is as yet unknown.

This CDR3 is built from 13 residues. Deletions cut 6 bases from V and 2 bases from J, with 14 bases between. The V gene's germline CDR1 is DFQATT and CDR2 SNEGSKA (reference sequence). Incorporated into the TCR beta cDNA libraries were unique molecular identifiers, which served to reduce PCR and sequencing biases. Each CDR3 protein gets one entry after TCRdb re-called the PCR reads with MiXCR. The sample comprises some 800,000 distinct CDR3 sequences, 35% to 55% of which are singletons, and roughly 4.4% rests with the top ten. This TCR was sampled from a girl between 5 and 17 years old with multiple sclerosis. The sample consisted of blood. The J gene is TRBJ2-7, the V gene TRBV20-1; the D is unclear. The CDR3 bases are TGCAGTGCCTCGACCGTGATTACCTACGAGCAGTACTTC. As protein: CSASTVITYEQYF.